The 16 T cell receptor beta chains below were found in one sample sequenced in a study of cytomegalovirus exposure and HLA in healthy donors. The PCR was carried out with 60 Vbeta primers and 13 Jbeta primers. TCRdb keeps only in-frame clones here, not all; method: immunoSEQ multiplex PCR. The table records 100,000 to 130,000 clones, approximately 79% of them present only once. The specimen was PBMCs. These TCRs come from a woman between 35 and 50 years old in good health and CMV-seropositive.

The chain employs TRBV9 and TRBJ2-3, with 12 bases that match TRBD2. The CDR3 is 17 residues long. V lost 0 bases, J lost 4 bases, and 6 bases stayed unmatched. In germline, CDR1 is SGDLS, CDR2 YYNGEE. In DNA, the CDR3 is TGTGCCAGCAGCGTAGCTCTATCTAGCGGGGGGGCAGATACGCAGTATTTT. Its protein is CASSVALSSGGADTQYF.

This sequence joins TRBV7-3 and TRBJ2-1, with D unresolved. The CDR3 runs to 14 residues. Trimming cost V 3 bases and J 5 bases, with 11 bases left between them. CDR1 is SGHTA, CDR2 FQGTGA, per germline. CDR3 DNA: TGTGCCAGCAGCTTTCATAGAGGCGACAATGAGCAGTTCTTC. Protein sequence: CASSFHRGDNEQFF.

This clone has more than one count but fewer than ten. The chain joins TRBV6-5 to TRBJ2-1; maybe TRBD2 (5 bases). Germline V lookup: CDR1 MNHEY, CDR2 SVGAGI. V was cut by 2 bases and J by 12 bases, with 8 bases left in between. The CDR3 has 11 amino acids. The CDR3 spells CASSYSGRQFF. CDR3 DNA: TGTGCCAGCAGTTACAGCGGTCGGCAGTTCTTC.

The rearrangement uses TRBV9 and TRBJ2-5, with D uncertain. The CDR3 length is 16 residues. Trimming left V 2 bases short and J 1 base short, with 15 bases between. Germline V gene sequence: CDR1 SGDLS, CDR2 YYNGEE. CDR3 sequence: CASSVSGGLSQETQYF. The DNA for the CDR3 is TGTGCCAGCAGCGTGTCCGGCGGCCTATCCCAAGAGACCCAGTACTTC.

The chain employs TRBV4-3 and TRBJ2-5, with D perhaps matching TRBD1 (6 bases). Germline assignment: CDR1 LGHNA and CDR2 YSLEER. Trimming shortened V by 0 bases and J by 1 base, and 9 bases separated the two germline ends. The CDR3 is made up of 15 amino acids. The CDR3 here is CASSQDSTGQETQYF. The CDR3 nucleotides are TGCGCCAGCAGCCAAGATTCGACAGGCCAAGAGACCCAGTACTTC.

This chain uses TRBV4-1 with TRBJ2-7; 9 bases are shared with TRBD1. The CDR3 has 15 amino acids. Germline V lookup: CDR1 MGHRA, CDR2 YSYEKL. Losses at the gene ends were 0 bases for V and 3 bases for J; bases not matched to a gene: 3. The CDR3: CASSQDRQGVYEQYF. The CDR3 DNA reads TGCGCCAGCAGCCAAGATAGACAGGGGGTCTACGAGCAGTACTTC.

The gene calls are TRBV4-3 and TRBJ2-5; 8 nucleotides align to TRBD2. Germline CDR1 reads LGHNA; CDR2 reads YSLEER. Germline trimming cut 5 bases from V and 2 bases from J; bases unmatched to any gene: 7. The CDR3 totals 15 residues. CDR3 protein: CASSWLAGGQETQYF. CDR3 nucleotides: TGCGCCAGCAGCTGGCTGGCGGGGGGTCAAGAGACCCAGTACTTC.

This clone has a handful of counts. The chain is built from TRBV5-6 and TRBJ2-7; 9 bases fit TRBD1. CDR1 is SGHDT, CDR2 YYEEEE, per germline. CDR3 length: 15 residues. With V trimmed by 1 base and J by 5 bases, 7 bases remained unmatched. Written as DNA, the CDR3 is TGTGCCAGCAGCTTGTCCGGGACAGGGATCCACGAGCAGTACTTC. This codes for CASSLSGTGIHEQYF. The variable domain in full, completed from reference TRBV5-6 and TRBJ2-7, reads DAGVTQSPTHLIKTRGQQVTLRCSPKSGHDTVSWYQQALGQGPQFIFQYYEEEERQRGNFPDRFSGHQFPNYSSELNVNALLLGDSALYLCASSLSGTGIHEQYFGPGTRLTVT.

This clone was recorded a few times. The CDR3 loop is CSVRRGTGAGNEQFF. CDR3 nucleotide sequence: TGCAGCGTCCGAAGGGGGACAGGGGCTGGCAATGAGCAGTTCTTC. The V call is TRBV29-1, the J call TRBJ2-1; 10 bases are a match to TRBD1. The CDR3 is 15 residues long. V dropped 6 bases and J dropped 6; count of bases not matched to a gene: 11. Germline lookup yields CDR1 SQVTM and CDR2 ANQGSEA.

Only a few counts were recorded for this clone. This chain connects TRBV5-1 to TRBJ1-3; tentatively, D is TRBD1 (5 bases). The CDR3 has 16 amino acids. With 2 bases removed from V and 2 bases from J, the gap between germline ends came to 14 bases. The germline V gene encodes CDR1 SGHRS and CDR2 YFSETQ. CDR3: CASSFGGSAAGNTIYF. The CDR3 nucleotides are TGCGCCAGCAGCTTCGGGGGGTCCGCTGCTGGAAACACCATATATTTT. The variable domain in full, completed from reference TRBV5-1 and TRBJ1-3, reads KAGVTQTPRYLIKTRGQQVTLSCSPISGHRSVSWYQQTPGQGLQFLFEYFSETQRNKGNFPGRFSGRQFSNSRSEMNVSTLELGDSALYLCASSFGGSAAGNTIYFGEGSWLTVV.

This chain uses TRBV5-6 with TRBJ1-2; no definite D call. The CDR3 is 13 amino acids. V was shortened by 7 bases and J by 4 bases, with 14 bases between the two germline ends. In germline, CDR1 is SGHDT, CDR2 YYEEEE. The CDR3 coding sequence is TGTGCCAGCTCCCCAAGACACGTCTATGGCTACACCTTC. Its protein is CASSPRHVYGYTF.

The J gene is TRBJ2-5, the V gene TRBV4-1; a weak D match, TRBD1 (6 bases). This CDR3 contains 14 residues. With 1 base removed from V and 5 bases from J, the gap between germline ends came to 11 bases. Germline V gene lookup returns CDR1 MGHRA and CDR2 YSYEKL. CDR3 bases: TGCGCCAGCAGCCAAGCAGGGGCGCGGGAGACCCAGTACTTC. Translation: CASSQAGARETQYF.

The chain has TRBV7-2 and TRBJ2-3; perhaps TRBD2 as D (6 bases). The germline V gene encodes CDR1 SGHTA and CDR2 FQGNSA. V lost 3 bases to trimming and J lost 6 bases, with 10 bases between them. There are 13 residues in the CDR3. The CDR3 bases are TGTGCCAGCAGCTTTGCGGGGTTGGATACGCAGTATTTT. Amino acid sequence: CASSFAGLDTQYF.

A few counts support this clone. Given the absence of the conserved phenylalanine or tryptophan at the CDR3 end, a read error is likely. The chain links TRBV5-6 to TRBJ1-4; D is perhaps TRBD1 (6 bases). CDR1 and CDR2 (germline): SGHDT, YYEEEE. Trimming stripped 0 bases from V and 8 bases from J, with 14 bases between. CDR3 length: 15 residues. Here the CDR3 reads CASSLGRGTGEKLFV. DNA for the CDR3: TGTGCCAGCAGCTTGGGGCGAGGCACAGGGGAAAAACTGTTTGTT.

The chain recombines TRBV30 with TRBJ1-5; D is perhaps TRBD1 (6 bases). Germline V lookup: CDR1 GTSNPN, CDR2 SVGIG (reference sequence). This CDR3 region has 14 residues. V lost 0 bases and J lost 1, with 7 bases in between. The CDR3 region is CAWSVGHSNQPQHF. In DNA, the CDR3 is TGTGCCTGGAGTGTGGGACACAGCAATCAGCCCCAGCATTTT.

The table lists this clone with a count of one. The chain carries TRBV11-2 and TRBJ2-2; D is unresolved. V shed 3 bases and J shed 0 bases, with 5 bases lying between them. The length of the CDR3 is 14 residues. The germline V gene has CDR1 SGHAT and CDR2 FQNNGV. CDR3 sequence (DNA): TGTGCCAGCAGCTTCCAGGCGAACACCGGGGAGCTGTTTTTT. Protein product: CASSFQANTGELFF.